What follows are 11 T cell receptor beta chains derived from one specimen sequenced in a study of CD8 T cells in ankylosing spondylitis. TCRdb passed the 5' RACE reads through MiXCR, listing each CDR3 protein once. The sample records about 36,000 distinct CDR3 sequences, around 10% being singletons. Sequencing was carried out using synovial fluid, either unsorted or a sorted T cell fraction (not recorded which). The receptor set was obtained from a male donor with ankylosing spondylitis.

A few counts support this clonotype. V usage is TRBV5-1 and J usage is TRBJ2-3; TRBD1 matches at 9 bases. Losses at the gene ends were 6 bases for V and 4 bases for J; bases not matched to a gene: 6. The CDR3 consists of 14 residues. Germline V lookup: CDR1 SGHRS, CDR2 YFSETQ. Here the CDR3 reads CASISGTGPDTQYF. CDR3 DNA sequence: TGCGCCAGCATATCCGGGACAGGGCCAGATACGCAGTATTTT. The complete variable domain, with remaining parts taken from reference TRBV5-1 and TRBJ2-3, reads KAGVTQTPRYLIKTRGQQVTLSCSPISGHRSVSWYQQTPGQGLQFLFEYFSETQRNKGNFPGRFSGRQFSNSRSEMNVSTLELGDSALYLCASISGTGPDTQYFGPGTRLTVL.

The table lists this clonotype with a few counts. The chain joins TRBV13 to TRBJ2-7; tentative D call: TRBD1 (5 bases). Trimming removed 7 bases at V and 0 bases at J, with 16 bases between. The CDR3 length is 15 residues. Per the germline V gene, CDR1 is PRHDT and CDR2 is FYEKMQ (reference sequence). The CDR3 DNA sequence: TGTGCCAGCACCACGAATACAGGTAGCTCCTACGAGCAGTACTTC. This encodes CASTTNTGSSYEQYF.

In its sample, this clonotype was seen a few times. This chain connects TRBV29-1 to TRBJ2-1; 14 positions match TRBD2. J gave up 5 bases and V 4 bases, and 16 bases lay outside the gene matches. CDR1 and CDR2 (germline): SQVTM, ANQGSEA. CDR3 length equals 19 residues. The CDR3 region is CSVVPPGLAGAGAHNEQFF. DNA of the CDR3: TGCAGCGTTGTTCCCCCGGGACTAGCGGGAGCTGGGGCCCACAATGAGCAGTTCTTC.

The chain uses TRBV7-2 and TRBJ1-2; D is unresolved. CDR3 size: 14 residues. From germline, CDR1 is SGHTA and CDR2 FQGNSA. Trimming took off 1 base at V and 4 bases at J, with 10 bases between the two ends. The CDR3 coding sequence is TGTGCCAGCAGCTTAGAGTCAACACTCTATGGCTACACCTTC. This codes for CASSLESTLYGYTF.

The V and J genes are TRBV6-4 and TRBJ2-1; a weak D match, TRBD2 (5 bases). This CDR3 region has 13 residues. From germline, CDR1 is MRHNA and CDR2 SNTAGT. With 7 bases removed from V and 8 bases from J, the gap between germline ends came to 15 bases. The DNA for the CDR3 is TGTGCCAGCAATCGGGGAGTTTCCGATGAGCAGTTCTTC. Residues: CASNRGVSDEQFF.

The rearrangement links TRBV4-3 to TRBJ1-5; no firm D call. Germline V gene lookup returns CDR1 LGHNA and CDR2 YSLEER. The V end lost 0 bases, the J end lost 7 bases, and 13 bases lay between the germline ends. The CDR3 is 15 amino acids. This CDR3 reads CASSQDRGDSQPQHF. The CDR3 region has the DNA TGCGCCAGCAGCCAAGATCGGGGAGATTCGCAGCCCCAGCATTTT.

The V gene is TRBV11-2, the J gene TRBJ1-2; D is ambiguous. Germline V gene data show CDR1 as SGHAT and CDR2 as FQNNGV. The V gene lost 5 bases and the J gene lost 2 bases, with 12 bases spanning the gap. This CDR3 is 14 amino acids long. CDR3 loop: CASSLGSFNYGYTF. The CDR3 bases are TGTGCCAGCAGCCTAGGTTCATTCAACTATGGCTACACCTTC.

By proportion, this clonotype is medium-sized. The chain couples TRBV12-3 or TRBV12-4 to TRBJ1-5; no clear D gene. Deletions cut 3 bases from V and 2 bases from J, with 11 bases between. The CDR3 has 15 residues. The CDR3 loop reads CASSFNGVGNQPQHF. CDR3 DNA: TGTGCCAGCAGTTTTAATGGGGTAGGCAATCAGCCCCAGCATTTT.

This clonotype occurred a few times. The V and J genes are TRBV20-1 and TRBJ2-7; the D gene is possibly TRBD1 (5 bases). The CDR3 is 15 amino acids. CDR1 DFQATT and CDR2 SNEGSKA come from the germline V gene (reference sequence). V lost 0 bases to trimming and J lost 2 bases, with 14 bases between them. Here the CDR3 DNA reads TGCAGTGCTAGAGATCAGTCGACAGTAACCTACGAGCAGTACTTC. Amino acid sequence: CSARDQSTVTYEQYF.

The gene calls are TRBV11-2 and TRBJ2-3; TRBD2 agrees at 10 bases. The V and J ends lost 5 bases and 4 bases, in that order; junction bases with no gene match: 15. CDR1 is SGHAT, CDR2 FQNNGV, per germline. The CDR3 runs 18 residues. CDR3 in DNA: TGTGCCAGCAGCGTCGTTACTGGAGCGGGAGGGCTAGCAGATACGCAGTATTTT. The encoded protein is CASSVVTGAGGLADTQYF.

This clonotype was found many times. The genes are TRBV7-2 and TRBJ2-1; the D is unclear. CDR1 SGHTA and CDR2 FQGNSA come from the germline V gene. With 1 base removed from V and 5 bases from J, the gap between germline ends came to 3 bases. The CDR3 extends over 12 amino acids. The CDR3, as DNA: TGTGCCAGCAGCTTAGGTAACAATGAGCAGTTCTTC. Its protein product is CASSLGNNEQFF.